This T cell receptor beta chain was captured by sequencing in a study of regulatory T cells in long-lasting Graves disease. General study results and limits: Persistent disease was characterized by preferential usage of TRBV28, TRBJ1-2 and TRBJ2-5. Newly diagnosed patients shared 950 to 1,000 public clonotypes; persistent patients shared approximately 2,700.

Libraries of TCR beta came from iRepertoire HTBI primers plus Arm-PCR of CDR3 regions. TCRdb used MiXCR to reprocess the multiplex PCR reads, holding one entry per CDR3 protein. Among about 470,000 distinct CDR3 sequences, less than 25% were seen once, and the ten largest hold approximately 8%. Time point in this sample: persistent/refractory GD, antithyroid drugs over 5 years with positive TRAb. RNA extracted from PBMCs served as the sequencing template. Investigators report Graves' disease was diagnosed under American Thyroid Association guidelines. Patients came through an endocrinology department, and that department was in Xi'an, China. The CDR3 extends over 14 amino acids. The V end lost 2 bases, the J end lost 4 bases, and 12 bases lay between the germline ends. CDR1 MNHEY and CDR2 SVGAGI come from the germline V gene. As to this clonotype: The antigen remains undetermined.

This rearrangement joins TRBV6-5 to TRBJ2-7; D not resolved. The sequence derives from a female donor with Graves disease. The specimen was peripheral blood mononuclear cells (PBMCs), collected when the disease was refractory, from a patient treated with antithyroid drugs. CDR3 protein: CASSYKGPLYEQYF. The CDR3 coding sequence is TGTGCCAGCAGTTACAAAGGGCCTCTTTACGAGCAGTACTTC.